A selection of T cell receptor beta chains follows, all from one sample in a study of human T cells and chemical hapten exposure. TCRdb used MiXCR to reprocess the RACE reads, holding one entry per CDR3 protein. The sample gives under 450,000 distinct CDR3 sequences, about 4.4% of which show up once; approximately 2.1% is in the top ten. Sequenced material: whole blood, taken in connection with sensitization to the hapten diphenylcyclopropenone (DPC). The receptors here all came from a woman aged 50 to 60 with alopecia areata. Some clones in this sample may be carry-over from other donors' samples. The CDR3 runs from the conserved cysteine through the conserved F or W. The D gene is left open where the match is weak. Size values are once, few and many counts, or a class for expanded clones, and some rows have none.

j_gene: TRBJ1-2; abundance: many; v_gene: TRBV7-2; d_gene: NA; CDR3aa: CASSLGHERTYTF; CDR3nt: TGTGCCAGCAGCTTGGGTCATGAAAGGACCTACACCTTC
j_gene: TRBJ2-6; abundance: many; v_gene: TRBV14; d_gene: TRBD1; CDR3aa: CASSQVGQGARGANVLTF; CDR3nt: TGTGCCAGCAGCCAAGTAGGGCAGGGGGCAAGAGGGGCCAACGTCCTGACTTTC
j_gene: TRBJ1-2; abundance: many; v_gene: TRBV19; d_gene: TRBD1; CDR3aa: CASSSLGTAYGYTF; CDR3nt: TGTGCCAGTAGCTCGCTAGGGACAGCCTATGGCTACACCTTC
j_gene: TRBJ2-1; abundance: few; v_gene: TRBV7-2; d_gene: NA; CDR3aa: CASSLFGESSYNEQFF; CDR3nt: TGTGCCAGCAGCTTATTTGGGGAAAGCTCCTACAATGAGCAGTTCTTC
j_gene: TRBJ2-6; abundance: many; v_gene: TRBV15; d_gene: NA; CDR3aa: CATSTRAGANVLTF; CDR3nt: TGTGCCACCAGCACTCGAGCTGGGGCCAACGTCCTGACTTTC
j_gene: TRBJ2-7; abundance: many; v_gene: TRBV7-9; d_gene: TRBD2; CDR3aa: CASSPRSGGSSYEQYF; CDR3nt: TGTGCCAGCAGCCCTCGTTCCGGCGGGAGCTCCTACGAGCAGTACTTC
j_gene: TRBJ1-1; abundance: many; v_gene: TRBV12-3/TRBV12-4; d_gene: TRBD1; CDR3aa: CASSPGQGRWNTEAFF; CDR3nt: TGTGCCAGCAGTCCCGGACAGGGTCGATGGAACACTGAAGCTTTCTTT
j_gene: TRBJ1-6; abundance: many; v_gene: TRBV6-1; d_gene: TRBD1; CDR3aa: CASSGDRDSPLHF; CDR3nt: TGTGCCAGCAGTGGCGACAGGGACTCACCCCTCCACTTT
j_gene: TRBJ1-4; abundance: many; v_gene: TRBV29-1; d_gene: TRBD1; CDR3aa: CSVITGATNEKLFF; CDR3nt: TGCAGCGTGATTACAGGGGCAACTAATGAAAAACTGTTTTTT
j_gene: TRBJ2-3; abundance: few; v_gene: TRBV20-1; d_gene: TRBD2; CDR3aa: CSAHRLAGGADTQYF; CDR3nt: TGCAGTGCCCACCGACTAGCGGGGGGTGCGGATACGCAGTATTTT
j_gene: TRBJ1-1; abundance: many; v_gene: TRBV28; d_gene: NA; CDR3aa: CASSLWSGVAFF; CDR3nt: TGTGCCAGCAGTTTATGGTCAGGAGTGGCTTTCTTT
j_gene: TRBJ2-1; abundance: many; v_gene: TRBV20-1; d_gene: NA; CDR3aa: CSGLTSRNEQFF; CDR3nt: TGCAGTGGACTGACTAGTCGGAATGAGCAGTTCTTC
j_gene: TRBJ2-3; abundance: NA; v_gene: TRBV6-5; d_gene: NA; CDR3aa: CASSYNGGPYTDTQYF; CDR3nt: TGTGCCAGCAGTTACAACGGGGGGCCCTACACAGATACGCAGTATTTT
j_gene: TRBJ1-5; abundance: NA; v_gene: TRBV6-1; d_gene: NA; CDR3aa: CASREHSNQPQHF; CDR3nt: TGTGCCAGCAGGGAACATAGCAATCAGCCCCAGCATTTT
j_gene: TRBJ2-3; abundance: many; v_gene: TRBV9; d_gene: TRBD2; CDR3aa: CASSVSGGLDTQYF; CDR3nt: TGTGCCAGCAGCGTTAGCGGGGGACTGGATACGCAGTATTTT
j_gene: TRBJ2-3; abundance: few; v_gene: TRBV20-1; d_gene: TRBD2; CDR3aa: CSAPQTSGRTDTQYF; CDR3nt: TGCAGTGCCCCCCAGACTAGCGGGAGAACAGATACGCAGTATTTT